The text below deals with one TCR beta chain. This entry is derived from a study of blood T cell repertoires in COVID-19. Study context: Sites in the United States, Italy and Spain provided acute and convalescent COVID-19 samples. The analysed material was cDNA or gDNA that came from T cells, B-cell-depleted T cells, or PBMCs.

V lost 5 bases and J 8 bases, leaving 10 bases between the germline ends. This CDR3 region has 12 residues. The germline gives CDR1 MDHEN, CDR2 SYDVKM. How the authors handled the data: Nucleated cell number was recorded as an estimate derived from reference gene primer amplification. Repertoires were generated with immunoSEQ multiplex PCR, while TCRdb's copy carries only in-frame clones and drops some. That table gives V, J and clone size, and the DNA gave D and trimming. The sample carries roughly 8,200 clones, approximately 86% recorded once. This receptor was obtained from a human donor with active COVID-19. The donor label of this sample is uncertain. The V call is TRBV28, the J call TRBJ2-1, with D possibly being TRBD1 (6 bases). Sequencing input: peripheral blood. The CDR3 protein is CASSPAGDEQFF. In DNA form, the CDR3 reads TGTGCCAGCAGTCCCGCAGGGGATGAGCAGTTCTTC. The whole variable domain, filled in from reference TRBV28 and TRBJ2-1, reads DVKVTQSSRYLVKRTGEKVFLECVQDMDHENMFWYRQDPGLGLRLIYFSYDVKMKEKGDIPEGYSVSREKKERFSLILESASTNQTSMYLCASSPAGDEQFFGPGTRLTVL.